The 2 T cell receptor beta chains listed next were all sequenced from one sample in a study of vaccination and CD4 T cells after COVID-19. Sequence data for DNA of cultured CD4+ T cells were generated by the Oncomine TCR Beta short-read assay. TCRdb itself ran the PCR reads through MiXCR, one entry per CDR3 protein. The top ten clones hold over 20% of a sample with 20,000 or so distinct CDR3 sequences, around 47% of them seen once. No cognate antigen is known for these TCRs. This sample's treatment: approximately 9-day PBMC culture with coronavirus spike peptide pools or control peptides (ViraFEST assay). The source material was CD4+ T cells from blood, cultured in vitro, sampled before SARS-CoV-2 vaccination. Receptors were obtained from a human donor who had recovered from COVID-19.

This clonotype was seen a few times. The V call is TRBV19, the J call TRBJ2-6, with D tentatively TRBD1 (6 bases). The V and J ends lost 1 base and 4 bases respectively, with 11 bases between them. The CDR3 is 16 amino acids. Germline V gives CDR1 LNHDA, CDR2 SQIVND (reference sequence). The CDR3 is CASSIGTASGANVLTF. CDR3 nucleotide sequence: TGTGCCAGTAGTATAGGGACAGCTTCAGGGGCCAACGTCCTGACTTTC.

This chain joins TRBV6-5 and TRBJ1-2, with 10 bases that match TRBD1. The V and J ends lost 0 bases and 6 bases, in that order; junction bases with no gene match: 1. The germline CDR1 and CDR2 sequences are MNHEY and SVGAGI. The CDR3 consists of 14 residues. CDR3 bases: TGTGCCAGCAGTTACTCCGGACAGGGGGATGGCTACACCTTC. It codes for CASSYSGQGDGYTF.